These T cell receptor beta chains were read from a single sample in a study of T cells in Graves' hyperthyroidism and ophthalmopathy. Using its own MiXCR run on the multiplex PCR reads, TCRdb lists one record per CDR3 protein. This sample has about 600,000 distinct CDR3 sequences, with roughly a sixth found just once. What was sequenced was blood. The source is a woman between 40 and 55 years old with Graves' ophthalmopathy. Both conserved end residues are part of each CDR3. The D gene is left open where the match is weak. The size entry is marked missing in some rows and otherwise reads once, few, many or a size class.

V gene: TRBV5-6
clone size: many
D gene: -
J gene: TRBJ1-6
CDR3 protein: CASSAKWRGLSPLHF
CDR3 DNA: TGTGCCAGCAGCGCCAAGTGGCGGGGGCTTTCACCCCTCCACTTT

V gene: TRBV27
clone size: many
D gene: -
J gene: TRBJ1-2
CDR3 protein: CASSFRGQNYGYTF
CDR3 DNA: TGTGCCAGCAGTTTCCGGGGGCAGAACTATGGCTACACCTTC

V gene: TRBV4-1
clone size: few
D gene: -
J gene: TRBJ2-2
CDR3 protein: CASSQGVGTGNTGELFF
CDR3 DNA: TGCGCCAGCAGCCAAGGTGTGGGGACGGGTAACACCGGGGAGCTGTTTTTT

V gene: TRBV7-6
clone size: -
D gene: -
J gene: TRBJ2-1
CDR3 protein: CASSLGPRGFDEQSF
CDR3 DNA: TGTGCCAGCAGCTTAGGCCCCCGGGGGTTCGATGAGCAGTCCTTC

V gene: TRBV28
clone size: many
D gene: -
J gene: TRBJ2-3
CDR3 protein: CASSLIGGSTDTQYF
CDR3 DNA: TGTGCCAGCAGCCTTATTGGGGGGAGTACAGATACGCAGTATTTT

V gene: TRBV5-6
clone size: few
D gene: -
J gene: TRBJ2-5
CDR3 protein: CASSPIGAGDQETQYF
CDR3 DNA: TGTGCCAGCAGCCCGATCGGGGCAGGAGACCAAGAGACCCAGTACTTC

V gene: TRBV6-1
clone size: few
D gene: -
J gene: TRBJ2-7
CDR3 protein: CASKKADPGEQYF
CDR3 DNA: TGTGCCAGCAAGAAAGCCGATCCGGGGGAGCAGTACTTC

V gene: TRBV28
clone size: many
D gene: TRBD1
J gene: TRBJ1-2
CDR3 protein: CASSTRPRQGPNYGYTF
CDR3 DNA: TGTGCCAGCAGTACCCGCCCCAGACAGGGCCCTAACTATGGCTACACCTTC

V gene: TRBV3-1
clone size: many
D gene: -
J gene: TRBJ2-5
CDR3 protein: CASSRVQILQETQYF
CDR3 DNA: TGTGCCAGCAGCCGGGTACAGATACTACAAGAGACCCAGTACTTC

V gene: TRBV7-9
clone size: -
D gene: TRBD1
J gene: TRBJ2-3
CDR3 protein: CASSRQGPRGDTQYF
CDR3 DNA: TGTGCCAGCAGTCGACAGGGGCCCCGGGGAGATACGCAGTATTTT

V gene: TRBV7-6
clone size: many
D gene: -
J gene: TRBJ2-7
CDR3 protein: CASSLRGGKSYEQYF
CDR3 DNA: TGTGCCAGCAGCCTACGAGGGGGGAAGTCCTACGAGCAGTACTTC

V gene: TRBV7-2
clone size: many
D gene: -
J gene: TRBJ2-3
CDR3 protein: CASGNPLDTQYF
CDR3 DNA: TGTGCCAGCGGTAATCCGTTAGATACGCAGTATTTT

V gene: TRBV11-2
clone size: few
D gene: -
J gene: TRBJ1-3
CDR3 protein: CASSLSTGISSGNTIYF
CDR3 DNA: TGTGCCAGCAGCTTATCTACGGGCATCAGCTCTGGAAACACCATATATTTT

V gene: TRBV5-1
clone size: few
D gene: TRBD2
J gene: TRBJ2-7
CDR3 protein: CASSWRLAGELYEQYF
CDR3 DNA: TGCGCCAGCAGCTGGCGACTAGCGGGAGAGCTCTACGAGCAGTACTTC

V gene: TRBV5-1
clone size: -
D gene: -
J gene: TRBJ2-1
CDR3 protein: CASGVGPYNEQFF
CDR3 DNA: TGCGCCAGTGGGGTGGGGCCCTACAATGAGCAGTTCTTC

V gene: TRBV20-1
clone size: many
D gene: -
J gene: TRBJ1-5
CDR3 protein: CSASGIPGRDQPQHF
CDR3 DNA: TGCAGTGCTAGTGGGATACCAGGGAGGGATCAGCCCCAGCATTTT

V gene: TRBV5-1
clone size: -
D gene: -
J gene: TRBJ1-2
CDR3 protein: CASSLGLEGGRGYGYTF
CDR3 DNA: TGCGCTAGCAGCTTGGGACTCGAGGGGGGGCGAGGATATGGCTACACCTTC

V gene: TRBV7-3
clone size: many
D gene: TRBD1
J gene: TRBJ2-3
CDR3 protein: CASSLTGQGTDTQYF
CDR3 DNA: TGTGCCAGCAGCTTAACGGGACAGGGGACAGATACGCAGTATTTT

V gene: TRBV5-6
clone size: many
D gene: TRBD1
J gene: TRBJ2-7
CDR3 protein: CASSPDRSNEQYF
CDR3 DNA: TGTGCCAGCAGCCCGGACAGGAGCAACGAGCAGTACTTC

V gene: TRBV27
clone size: many
D gene: TRBD1
J gene: TRBJ1-1
CDR3 protein: CASSLSIGQVAEAFF
CDR3 DNA: TGTGCCAGCAGTTTATCGATTGGACAGGTAGCTGAAGCTTTCTTT

V gene: TRBV4-1
clone size: once
D gene: TRBD1
J gene: TRBJ2-1
CDR3 protein: CASSQERVQGVTPGNEQFF
CDR3 DNA: TGCGCCAGCAGCCAAGAAAGGGTCCAGGGGGTAACTCCCGGCAATGAGCAGTTCTTC

V gene: TRBV20-1
clone size: many
D gene: -
J gene: TRBJ1-1
CDR3 protein: CSEASNTEAFF
CDR3 DNA: TGCAGTGAGGCCAGCAACACTGAAGCTTTCTTT

V gene: TRBV12-3/TRBV12-4
clone size: many
D gene: TRBD1
J gene: TRBJ2-5
CDR3 protein: CASSFGQGVQETQYF
CDR3 DNA: TGTGCCAGCAGTTTCGGTCAGGGGGTCCAAGAGACCCAGTACTTC

V gene: TRBV5-1
clone size: many
D gene: TRBD2
J gene: TRBJ2-3
CDR3 protein: CASSLGAGFTDTQYF
CDR3 DNA: TGCGCCAGCAGCTTGGGAGCGGGGTTCACAGATACGCAGTATTTT

V gene: TRBV10-3
clone size: few
D gene: TRBD1
J gene: TRBJ1-2
CDR3 protein: CAISESPTGSYGYTF
CDR3 DNA: TGTGCCATCAGTGAGTCCCCGACAGGGAGCTATGGCTACACCTTC

V gene: TRBV4-1
clone size: -
D gene: TRBD1
J gene: TRBJ1-1
CDR3 protein: CASSQQGAWAEAFF
CDR3 DNA: TGCGCCAGCAGCCAACAGGGGGCGTGGGCTGAAGCTTTCTTT

V gene: TRBV15
clone size: -
D gene: -
J gene: TRBJ1-5
CDR3 protein: CATSRDPGQPQHF
CDR3 DNA: TGTGCCACCAGCAGAGATCCGGGACAGCCCCAGCATTTT

V gene: TRBV28
clone size: many
D gene: TRBD1
J gene: TRBJ1-5
CDR3 protein: CASTSFEPGQGSGNQPQHF
CDR3 DNA: TGTGCCAGCACCTCATTCGAACCGGGACAGGGGTCGGGCAATCAGCCCCAGCATTTT

V gene: TRBV12-3/TRBV12-4
clone size: many
D gene: -
J gene: TRBJ1-1
CDR3 protein: CASSLREGLGAFF
CDR3 DNA: TGTGCCAGCAGTTTGAGGGAGGGGCTGGGGGCTTTCTTT

V gene: TRBV7-9
clone size: -
D gene: -
J gene: TRBJ1-1
CDR3 protein: CASSLALSLNTEAFF
CDR3 DNA: TGTGCCAGCAGCTTAGCGCTCAGCTTGAACACTGAAGCTTTCTTT

V gene: TRBV6-2/TRBV6-3
clone size: -
D gene: -
J gene: TRBJ2-2
CDR3 protein: CASSYPRDHTGELFF
CDR3 DNA: TGTGCCAGCAGTTACCCCCGGGACCACACCGGGGAGCTGTTTTTT

V gene: TRBV18
clone size: -
D gene: TRBD2
J gene: TRBJ2-2
CDR3 protein: CASSPEAGGNTGELFF
CDR3 DNA: TGTGCCAGCTCACCGGAAGCGGGAGGGAACACCGGGGAGCTGTTTTTT

V gene: TRBV19
clone size: -
D gene: TRBD1
J gene: TRBJ1-3
CDR3 protein: CASRDRIFSGNTIYF
CDR3 DNA: TGTGCCAGCCGGGACAGGATATTCTCTGGAAACACCATATATTTT

V gene: TRBV20-1
clone size: -
D gene: -
J gene: TRBJ2-2
CDR3 protein: CSARETAYTGELFF
CDR3 DNA: TGCAGTGCTAGAGAGACTGCTTACACCGGGGAGCTGTTTTTT

V gene: TRBV5-1
clone size: -
D gene: TRBD1
J gene: TRBJ2-3
CDR3 protein: CASSPGGGTDTLYF
CDR3 DNA: TGCGCCAGCAGCCCAGGGGGCGGGACAGATACGCTGTATTTT

V gene: TRBV20-1
clone size: -
D gene: -
J gene: TRBJ1-3
CDR3 protein: CSAVGVSGNTIYF
CDR3 DNA: TGCAGTGCCGTCGGAGTCTCTGGAAACACCATATATTTT

V gene: TRBV20-1
clone size: many
D gene: -
J gene: TRBJ2-3
CDR3 protein: CSARDRVGGLTDTQYF
CDR3 DNA: TGCAGTGCTAGAGATCGGGTGGGGGGGCTCACAGATACGCAGTATTTT

V gene: TRBV7-9
clone size: -
D gene: -
J gene: TRBJ2-5
CDR3 protein: CASSPGQVVVETQYF
CDR3 DNA: TGTGCCAGCAGCCCGGGGCAGGTAGTCGTCGAGACCCAGTACTTC

V gene: TRBV19
clone size: -
D gene: -
J gene: TRBJ2-2
CDR3 protein: CASRAQGLTNTGELFF
CDR3 DNA: TGTGCCAGTAGAGCCCAGGGGCTTACGAACACCGGGGAGCTGTTTTTT

V gene: TRBV10-3
clone size: -
D gene: TRBD1
J gene: TRBJ1-2
CDR3 protein: CATNPGQGIEYYTF
CDR3 DNA: TGTGCCACGAACCCGGGACAGGGCATAGAGTACTACACCTTC

V gene: TRBV28
clone size: -
D gene: TRBD2
J gene: TRBJ2-3
CDR3 protein: CASSQRGLAGVTDTQYF
CDR3 DNA: TGTGCCAGCAGTCAGCGGGGACTAGCGGGAGTAACAGATACGCAGTATTTT

V gene: TRBV18
clone size: many
D gene: -
J gene: TRBJ2-1
CDR3 protein: CASSPPGRPYNEQFF
CDR3 DNA: TGTGCCAGCTCGCCTCCGGGACGGCCCTACAATGAGCAGTTCTTC

V gene: TRBV6-1
clone size: -
D gene: -
J gene: TRBJ2-2
CDR3 protein: CASGTNAGELFF
CDR3 DNA: TGTGCCAGCGGGACCAACGCCGGGGAGCTGTTTTTT

V gene: TRBV20-1
clone size: many
D gene: -
J gene: TRBJ2-5
CDR3 protein: CSARGARSKETQYF
CDR3 DNA: TGCAGTGCTAGAGGAGCTAGAAGTAAAGAGACCCAGTACTTC

V gene: TRBV20-1
clone size: -
D gene: TRBD2
J gene: TRBJ2-3
CDR3 protein: CSARDWRGSTDTQYF
CDR3 DNA: TGCAGTGCTAGAGATTGGCGGGGGAGCACAGATACGCAGTATTTT

V gene: TRBV13
clone size: many
D gene: TRBD1
J gene: TRBJ1-1
CDR3 protein: CASTTLGDRGGTEAFF
CDR3 DNA: TGTGCCAGCACTACCCTTGGGGACAGGGGAGGGACTGAAGCTTTCTTT

V gene: TRBV2
clone size: many
D gene: -
J gene: TRBJ2-3
CDR3 protein: CASNRLVSDTQYF
CDR3 DNA: TGTGCCAGCAATCGACTAGTCTCAGATACGCAGTATTTT

V gene: TRBV14
clone size: -
D gene: -
J gene: TRBJ1-1
CDR3 protein: CASSPRDLFSAEAFF
CDR3 DNA: TGTGCCAGCAGCCCCAGAGACCTCTTTAGCGCTGAAGCTTTCTTT

V gene: TRBV5-1
clone size: few
D gene: -
J gene: TRBJ1-1
CDR3 protein: CASSLGLGGLLVTEAFF
CDR3 DNA: TGCGCCAGCAGCTTGGGATTGGGGGGTCTGTTAGTAACTGAAGCTTTCTTT

V gene: TRBV2
clone size: many
D gene: TRBD2
J gene: TRBJ2-3
CDR3 protein: CASRAGGISDTQYF
CDR3 DNA: TGTGCCAGCAGAGCGGGAGGGATATCAGATACGCAGTATTTT

V gene: TRBV11-2
clone size: many
D gene: TRBD2
J gene: TRBJ2-2
CDR3 protein: CASSLGSGGITGELFF
CDR3 DNA: TGTGCCAGCAGCTTAGGAAGCGGGGGCATCACCGGGGAGCTGTTTTTT

V gene: TRBV18
clone size: many
D gene: -
J gene: TRBJ1-6
CDR3 protein: CASSPGHNSPLHF
CDR3 DNA: TGTGCCAGCTCACCGGGCCATAATTCACCCCTCCACTTT

V gene: TRBV12-3/TRBV12-4
clone size: many
D gene: -
J gene: TRBJ2-7
CDR3 protein: CASSFTQGSEQYF
CDR3 DNA: TGTGCCAGCAGTTTTACTCAGGGCTCCGAGCAGTACTTC

V gene: TRBV7-2
clone size: many
D gene: -
J gene: TRBJ1-1
CDR3 protein: CASTLRGSPQAFF
CDR3 DNA: TGTGCCAGCACCCTAAGAGGGTCCCCACAAGCTTTCTTT

V gene: TRBV28
clone size: many
D gene: TRBD1
J gene: TRBJ2-7
CDR3 protein: CASSPTGDLPYEQYF
CDR3 DNA: TGTGCCAGCAGTCCGACAGGGGACCTACCCTACGAGCAGTACTTC